The table lists the clone carrying this TCR beta chain with a few counts. These data belong to a study of human T cells and chemical hapten exposure. Each CDR3 protein is one row after TCRdb ran MiXCR on the RACE reads. The sample carries more than 150,000 distinct CDR3 sequences, around a quarter recorded once. Documented time point: patch test 3, about 24 weeks after DPC sensitization. Treatment described: therapeutic diphenylcyclopropenone sensitization with weekly scalp DPC. There are 15 residues in the CDR3. Germline V lookup: CDR1 SGDLS, CDR2 YYNGEE. Trimming shortened V by 2 bases and J by 0 bases, and 9 bases separated the two germline ends.

The sample in question was whole blood, obtained in connection with sensitization to the hapten diphenylcyclopropenone (DPC). This receptor was identified in a woman between 40 and 55 years old with alopecia areata. Some clones in this sample may be carry-over from other donors' samples. The gene calls are TRBV9 and TRBJ1-5, with D possibly TRBD1 on 5 matching bases. The CDR3 spells CASSVGGNSNQPQHF. As DNA, the CDR3 is TGTGCCAGCAGCGTGGGGGGGAATAGCAATCAGCCCCAGCATTTT.